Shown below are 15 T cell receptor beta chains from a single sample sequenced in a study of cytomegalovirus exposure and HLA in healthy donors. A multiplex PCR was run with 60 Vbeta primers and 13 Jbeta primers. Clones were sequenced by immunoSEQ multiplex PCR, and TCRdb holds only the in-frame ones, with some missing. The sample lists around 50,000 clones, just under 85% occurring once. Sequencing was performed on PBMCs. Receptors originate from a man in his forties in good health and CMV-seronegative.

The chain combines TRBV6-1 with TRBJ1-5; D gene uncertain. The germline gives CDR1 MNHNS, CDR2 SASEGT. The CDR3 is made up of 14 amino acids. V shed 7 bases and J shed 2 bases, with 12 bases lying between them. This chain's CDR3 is CASNHLRGNQPQHF. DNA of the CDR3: TGTGCCAGCAATCACCTTCGCGGCAATCAGCCCCAGCATTTT.

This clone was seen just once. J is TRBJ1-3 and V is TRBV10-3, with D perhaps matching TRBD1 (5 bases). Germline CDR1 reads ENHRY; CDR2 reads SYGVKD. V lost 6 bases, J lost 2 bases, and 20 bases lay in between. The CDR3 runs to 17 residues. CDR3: CAIRSKTETGAGNTIYF. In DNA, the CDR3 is TGTGCCATCAGATCAAAAACAGAAACAGGAGCTGGAAACACCATATATTTT.

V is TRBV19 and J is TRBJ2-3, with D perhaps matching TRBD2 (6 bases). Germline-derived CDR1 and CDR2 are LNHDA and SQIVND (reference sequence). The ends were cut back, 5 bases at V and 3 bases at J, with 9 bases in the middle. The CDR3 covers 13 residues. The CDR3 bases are TGTGCCAGTAGTGGGACTGGGACAGATACGCAGTATTTT. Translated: CASSGTGTDTQYF.

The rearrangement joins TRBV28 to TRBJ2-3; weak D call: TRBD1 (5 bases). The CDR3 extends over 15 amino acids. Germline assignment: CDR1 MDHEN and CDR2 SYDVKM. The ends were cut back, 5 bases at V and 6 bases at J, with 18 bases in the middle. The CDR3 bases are TGTGCCAGCAGTCCGACCCGTGAAAGGGGCGATACGCAGTATTTT. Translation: CASSPTRERGDTQYF.

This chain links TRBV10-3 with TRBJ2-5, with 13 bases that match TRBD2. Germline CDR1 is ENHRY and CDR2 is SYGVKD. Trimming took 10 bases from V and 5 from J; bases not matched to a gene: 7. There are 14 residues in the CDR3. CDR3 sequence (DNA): TGTGCCACGGGGACTAGCGGGGCTTTTGAGACCCAGTACTTC. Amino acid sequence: CATGTSGAFETQYF.

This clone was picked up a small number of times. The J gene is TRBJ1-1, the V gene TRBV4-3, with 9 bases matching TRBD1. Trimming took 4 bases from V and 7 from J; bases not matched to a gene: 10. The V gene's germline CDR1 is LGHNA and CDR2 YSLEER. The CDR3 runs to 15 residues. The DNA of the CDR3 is TGCGCCAGCAGCCCCTGGACAGGGGATTTTGTTGAAGCTTTCTTT. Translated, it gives CASSPWTGDFVEAFF.

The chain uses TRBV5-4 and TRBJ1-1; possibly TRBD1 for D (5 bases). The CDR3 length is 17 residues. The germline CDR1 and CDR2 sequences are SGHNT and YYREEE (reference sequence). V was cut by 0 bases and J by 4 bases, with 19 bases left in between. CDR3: CASSLASQGGGGTEAFF. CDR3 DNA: TGTGCCAGCAGCTTGGCGTCTCAGGGCGGGGGGGGCACTGAAGCTTTCTTT.

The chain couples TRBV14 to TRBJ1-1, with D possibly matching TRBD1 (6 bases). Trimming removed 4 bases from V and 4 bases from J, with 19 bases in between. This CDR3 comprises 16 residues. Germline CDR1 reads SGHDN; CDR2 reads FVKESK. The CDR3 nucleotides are TGTGCCAGCAGCCCCTGGATCAGCGGGGGGCCCACTGAAGCTTTCTTT. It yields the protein CASSPWISGGPTEAFF.

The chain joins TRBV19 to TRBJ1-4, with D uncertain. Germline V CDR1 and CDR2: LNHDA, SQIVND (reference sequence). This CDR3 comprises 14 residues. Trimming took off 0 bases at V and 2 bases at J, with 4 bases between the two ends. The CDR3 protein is CASSIDSTNEKLFF. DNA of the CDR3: TGTGCCAGTAGTATAGACAGTACTAATGAAAAACTGTTTTTT.

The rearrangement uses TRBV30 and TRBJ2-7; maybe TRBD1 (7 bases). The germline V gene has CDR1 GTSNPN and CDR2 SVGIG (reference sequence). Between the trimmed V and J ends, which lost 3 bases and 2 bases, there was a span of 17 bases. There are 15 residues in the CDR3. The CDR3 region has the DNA TGTGCCTGGAGGCGGCAGGGGGGAAGGACCTACGAGCAGTACTTC. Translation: CAWRRQGGRTYEQYF.

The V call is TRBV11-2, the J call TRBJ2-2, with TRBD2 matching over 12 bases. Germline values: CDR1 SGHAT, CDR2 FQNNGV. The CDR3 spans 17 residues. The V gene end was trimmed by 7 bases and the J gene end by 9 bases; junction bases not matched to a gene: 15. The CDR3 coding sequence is TGTGCCAGCACCAACAACCCGAGGGGACTAGCGGGTCGGGAGCTGTTTTTT. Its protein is CASTNNPRGLAGRELFF.

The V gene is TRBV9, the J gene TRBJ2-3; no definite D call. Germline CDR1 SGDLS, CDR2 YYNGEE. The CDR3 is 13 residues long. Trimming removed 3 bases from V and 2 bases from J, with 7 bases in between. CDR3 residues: CASSGAITDTQYF. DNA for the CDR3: TGTGCCAGCAGCGGGGCTATCACAGATACGCAGTATTTT.

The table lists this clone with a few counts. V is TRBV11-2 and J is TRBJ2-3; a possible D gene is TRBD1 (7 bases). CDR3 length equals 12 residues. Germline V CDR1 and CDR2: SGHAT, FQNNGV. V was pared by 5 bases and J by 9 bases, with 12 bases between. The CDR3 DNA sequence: TGTGCCAGCAGCCAGGGGGGAGCCACGCAGTATTTT. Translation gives CASSQGGATQYF.

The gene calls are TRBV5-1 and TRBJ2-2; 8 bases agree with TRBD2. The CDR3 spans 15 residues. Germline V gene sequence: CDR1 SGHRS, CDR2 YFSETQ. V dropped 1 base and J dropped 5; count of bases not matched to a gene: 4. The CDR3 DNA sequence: TGCGCCAGCAGCTTGATGGTAGCGGGGACCGGGGAGCTGTTTTTT. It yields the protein CASSLMVAGTGELFF.

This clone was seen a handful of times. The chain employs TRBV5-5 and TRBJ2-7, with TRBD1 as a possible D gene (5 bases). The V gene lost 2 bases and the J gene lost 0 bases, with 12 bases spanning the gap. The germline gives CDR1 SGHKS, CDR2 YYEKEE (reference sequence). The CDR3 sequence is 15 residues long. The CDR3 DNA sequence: TGTGCCAGCAGCTTAAGGCAGGGAATCTCCTACGAGCAGTACGTC. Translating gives CASSLRQGISYEQYV.